The 24 T cell receptor beta chains in this list originate from one sample, sequenced in a study of T cell repertoires in cytomegalovirus infection. Antigens of these TCRs are unknown. Using its own MiXCR run on the reads, TCRdb lists one record per CDR3 protein. The sample consists of about a million distinct CDR3 sequences, roughly 30% of them appearing once. The sample in question was cultured CD8+ T cells from PBMCs, obtained from culture after CMV antigen stimulation. The source of these receptors is a human donor in good health (CMV status not recorded). Some clones in this sample may be carry-over from other donors' samples.

V is TRBV6-1 and J is TRBJ2-1; no definite D call. This CDR3 is built from 16 residues. With 4 bases removed from V and 0 bases from J, the gap between germline ends came to 13 bases. Germline V gives CDR1 MNHNS, CDR2 SASEGT. In nucleotides, the CDR3 is TGTGCCAGCAGTGGCCCCAACGGGTCCTCCTACAATGAGCAGTTCTTC. Its protein is CASSGPNGSSYNEQFF.

As concerns this clonotype: The junction departs from the called germline gene at one end, perhaps through a read error. V usage is TRBV27 and J usage is TRBJ1-2, with D possibly matching TRBD1 (5 bases). This CDR3 contains 13 residues. Germline lookup yields CDR1 MNHEY and CDR2 SMNVEV (reference sequence). The CDR3 protein is CTSSLGRAYGYTF. CDR3 in DNA: TGTACCAGCAGTTTGGGCAGGGCCTATGGCTACACCTTC.

This clonotype was picked up a small number of times. The chain employs TRBV7-9 and TRBJ2-1; 11 bases are shared with TRBD2. The CDR3 length is 16 residues. CDR1 and CDR2 (germline): SEHNR, FQNEAQ (reference sequence). Unmatched junction bases numbered 7, after V lost 5 bases and J lost 4 bases. CDR3 sequence reads: CASSPTSGGRYNEQFF. The CDR3 nucleotides read TGTGCCAGCAGCCCAACTAGCGGGGGCCGATACAATGAGCAGTTCTTC.

The gene calls are TRBV29-1 and TRBJ1-1; D is unresolved. This CDR3 has 11 amino acids. Germline CDR1 SQVTM, CDR2 ANQGSEA. The V end was cut by 4 bases, the J end by 4 bases, with 7 bases between. The CDR3 coding sequence is TGCAGCGTTGTAAGACCCACTGAAGCTTTCTTT. Protein sequence: CSVVRPTEAFF.

The rearrangement links TRBV4-1 to TRBJ1-1, with D unresolved. The CDR3 is 14 residues long. CDR1 is MGHRA, CDR2 YSYEKL, per germline. V lost 4 bases and J 6 bases, leaving 15 bases between the germline ends. The CDR3 sequence: CASSRESGWAEAFF. CDR3 DNA sequence: TGCGCCAGCAGCCGTGAGAGTGGTTGGGCTGAAGCTTTCTTT.

V and J are TRBV15 and TRBJ2-1, with 9 bases aligning to TRBD2. Germline CDR1 is LNHNV and CDR2 is YYDKDF (reference sequence). This CDR3 comprises 18 residues. Trimming removed 0 bases from V and 0 bases from J; junction bases left unmatched: 6. CDR3 DNA: TGTGCCACCAGCAGAGAGGGTAGCGGGAGTCCCTCCTACAATGAGCAGTTCTTC. As protein: CATSREGSGSPSYNEQFF.

The chain recombines TRBV7-3 with TRBJ1-2, with D maybe TRBD1 (5 bases). The CDR3 length is 16 residues. The germline V and J ends were trimmed by 4 bases and 6 bases, with 21 bases remaining between them. Germline CDR1 reads SGHTA; CDR2 reads FQGTGA. CDR3 amino acids: CASSSFGGGYPDGYTF. CDR3 nucleotides: TGTGCCAGCAGCTCATTCGGGGGGGGTTATCCGGATGGCTACACCTTC.

The V and J genes are TRBV2 and TRBJ1-6; D is unclear. Between the trimmed V and J ends, which lost 6 bases and 11 bases, there was a span of 11 bases. Germline V gene sequence: CDR1 SNHLY, CDR2 FYNNEI. The CDR3 length is 12 residues. CDR3 in amino acids: CASRLTPAPLHF. The CDR3 bases are TGTGCCAGCAGATTGACCCCGGCACCCCTCCACTTT.

The J gene is TRBJ1-1, the V gene TRBV4-1; D might be TRBD1 (6 bases). CDR3 size: 16 residues. The germline gives CDR1 MGHRA, CDR2 YSYEKL. V lost 3 bases, J lost 3 bases, and 17 bases lay in between. Here the CDR3 reads CASSHNLAGGDTEAFF. The DNA for the CDR3 is TGCGCCAGCAGCCACAACTTGGCGGGGGGCGACACTGAAGCTTTCTTT.

V gene TRBV4-1 combines with J gene TRBJ1-5; D remains ambiguous. Germline V lookup: CDR1 MGHRA, CDR2 YSYEKL. With 1 base removed from V and 3 bases from J, the gap between germline ends came to 10 bases. The CDR3 sequence is 15 residues long. CDR3 loop: CASSQGDTDNQPQHF. The CDR3 DNA sequence: TGCGCCAGCAGCCAAGGAGACACGGACAATCAGCCCCAGCATTTT.

The chain combines TRBV10-3 with TRBJ2-5; D is perhaps TRBD1 (6 bases). This CDR3 is built from 15 residues. The germline CDR1 and CDR2 sequences are ENHRY and SYGVKD. V gave up 6 bases and J gave up 2 bases, with 16 bases separating them. CDR3 nucleotide sequence: TGTGCCATCAGAGGGGACAACACCAAACAAGAGACCCAGTACTTC. Amino acid sequence: CAIRGDNTKQETQYF.

V usage is TRBV27 and J usage is TRBJ2-3; tentative D call: TRBD2 (5 bases). The V and J ends lost 8 bases and 6 bases respectively, with 9 bases between them. The V gene's germline CDR1 is MNHEY and CDR2 SMNVEV (reference sequence). CDR3 size: 11 residues. The CDR3 sequence: CASGEWDTQYF. The DNA of the CDR3 is TGTGCCAGCGGGGAGTGGGATACGCAGTATTTT.

The chain combines TRBV27 with TRBJ2-3; 13 nucleotides align to TRBD2. The trim removed 2 bases at V and 5 bases at J, leaving 13 bases unmatched. Germline V CDR1 and CDR2: MNHEY, SMNVEV (reference sequence). This CDR3 has 19 residues. CDR3 region: CASSLRGLAGPRYGDTQYF. CDR3 sequence (DNA): TGTGCCAGCAGTTTAAGGGGACTAGCGGGGCCCAGGTACGGAGATACGCAGTATTTT.

Only a few counts were recorded for this clonotype. The CDR3 DNA follows: TGCAGCGTTGAAAAAACGGACCCCCATCTTCGGGGAGGCTACACCTTC. It is translated as CSVEKTDPHLRGGYTF. V and J are TRBV29-1 and TRBJ1-2; D not resolved. The V end lost 2 bases, the J end lost 8 bases, and 24 bases lay between the germline ends. The CDR3 is 16 residues long. Germline assignment: CDR1 SQVTM and CDR2 ANQGSEA.

To note about this clonotype: Being one base from a much bigger clone, this may be a read error. The chain uses TRBV7-2 and TRBJ2-2; no clear D. V dropped 10 bases and J dropped 9 bases, with 21 bases sitting between them. The CDR3 sequence is 14 residues long. From germline, CDR1 is SGHTA and CDR2 FQGNSA. CDR3 amino acids: CATPAGRQTRELFF. The CDR3 DNA follows: TGTGCCACCCCCGCCGGCAGACAAACCAGGGAGCTGTTTTTT.

The gene calls are TRBV6-2 or TRBV6-3 and TRBJ2-1; possible D gene TRBD1, 6 bases. Deletions cut 2 bases from V and 0 bases from J, with 11 bases between. Germline-derived CDR1 and CDR2 are MNHEY and SVGEGT. The CDR3 spans 16 residues. This CDR3 is CASSYDDRFSYNEQFF. CDR3 in DNA: TGTGCCAGCAGTTACGACGACAGGTTCTCCTACAATGAGCAGTTCTTC.

This chain connects TRBV14 to TRBJ1-2; D is ambiguous. This CDR3 spans 14 amino acids. V was clipped by 4 bases and J by 2 bases, with 11 bases between them. Germline CDR1 and CDR2: SGHDN and FVKESK. Here the CDR3 reads CASSPRAVNYGYTF. CDR3 bases: TGTGCCAGCAGCCCCCGGGCGGTGAACTATGGCTACACCTTC. The entire variable domain, with the rest obtained from reference TRBV14 and TRBJ1-2, is as follows: EAGVTQFPSHSVIEKGQTVTLRCDPISGHDNLYWYRRVMGKEIKFLLHFVKESKQDESGMPNNRFLAERTGGTYSTLKVQPAELEDSGVYFCASSPRAVNYGYTFGSGTRLTVV.

This clonotype occurred a few times. The chain recombines TRBV7-2 with TRBJ1-1, with TRBD1 matching 7 bases. Germline trimming cut 3 bases from V and 7 bases from J; bases unmatched to any gene: 14. Germline CDR1 is SGHTA and CDR2 is FQGNSA. The length of the CDR3 is 16 residues. Here the CDR3 reads CASSFSQPGQAYEAFF. CDR3 DNA sequence: TGTGCCAGCAGCTTTTCCCAACCCGGACAGGCATATGAAGCTTTCTTT.

This clonotype occurred many times. J is TRBJ2-7 and V is TRBV12-3 or TRBV12-4, with D hard to call. CDR3 length equals 13 residues. The CDR3 reads CASSLGPYYEQYV. The CDR3 region has the DNA TGTGCCAGCAGCTTAGGACCCTACTACGAGCAGTACGTC.

In regard to this clonotype: A much larger clonotype is one base distant, so this may be a read error. This rearrangement joins TRBV7-9 to TRBJ1-2; D ambiguous. This CDR3 contains 12 residues. The germline gives CDR1 SEHNR, CDR2 FQNEAQ (reference sequence). The CDR3 sequence is CASSLGVFGCTF. In nucleotides, the CDR3 is TGTGCCAGCAGCTTAGGGGTTTTTGGCTGCACCTTC.

V and J are TRBV4-1 and TRBJ1-2; the D gene is possibly TRBD1 (6 bases). The CDR3 has 15 residues. Germline-derived CDR1 and CDR2 are MGHRA and YSYEKL. Trimming removed 4 bases at V and 2 bases at J, with 14 bases between. Here the CDR3 DNA reads TGCGCCAGCAGCCTCACACAGGGCCCCAACTATGGCTACACCTTC. Residues: CASSLTQGPNYGYTF.

This chain connects TRBV5-8 to TRBJ2-2, with D perhaps matching TRBD1 (6 bases). V lost 4 bases, J lost 2 bases, and 21 bases lay in between. Germline CDR1 SGHTS, CDR2 YDEGEE. The CDR3 extends over 18 amino acids. The CDR3 sequence: CASSRGQPQNLNTGELFF. The CDR3 DNA reads as TGTGCCAGCAGCCGAGGACAGCCCCAAAATCTCAACACCGGGGAGCTGTTTTTT.

This clonotype has just a few counts. The J gene is TRBJ2-2, the V gene TRBV2, with 8 bases that match TRBD2. CDR3 length: 13 residues. The V gene end was trimmed by 9 bases and the J gene end by 4 bases; junction bases not matched to a gene: 4. Germline assignment: CDR1 SNHLY and CDR2 FYNNEI. This chain's CDR3 is CARGTRGTGELFF. The CDR3 nucleotides read TGTGCCAGAGGGACTAGGGGCACCGGGGAGCTGTTTTTT.

This clonotype was detected only a few times. This CDR3 reads CASSFLVQHSPLHF. The CDR3 region has the DNA TGTGCCAGCAGTTTTTTGGTTCAGCATTCACCCCTCCACTTT. The rearrangement uses TRBV12-3 or TRBV12-4 and TRBJ1-6; D gene ambiguous. The CDR3 spans 14 residues. The V and J ends lost 3 bases and 8 bases respectively, with 11 bases between them.